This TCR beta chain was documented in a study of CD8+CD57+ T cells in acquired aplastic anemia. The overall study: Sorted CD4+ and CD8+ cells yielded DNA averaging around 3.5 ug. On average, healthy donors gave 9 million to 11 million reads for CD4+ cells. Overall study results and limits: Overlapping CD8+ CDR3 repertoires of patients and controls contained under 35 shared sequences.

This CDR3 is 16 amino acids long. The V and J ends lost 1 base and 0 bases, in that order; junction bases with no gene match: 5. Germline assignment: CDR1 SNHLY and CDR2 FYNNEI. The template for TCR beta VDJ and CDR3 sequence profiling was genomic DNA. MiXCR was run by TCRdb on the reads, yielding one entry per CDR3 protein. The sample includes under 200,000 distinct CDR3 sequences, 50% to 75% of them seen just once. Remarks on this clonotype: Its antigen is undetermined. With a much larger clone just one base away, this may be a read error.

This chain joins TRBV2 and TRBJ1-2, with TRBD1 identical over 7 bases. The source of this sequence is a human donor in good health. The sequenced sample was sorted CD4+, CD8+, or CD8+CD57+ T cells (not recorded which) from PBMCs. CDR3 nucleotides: TGTGCCAGCAGTGAAGATAGGGGGCCGACTAACTATGGCTACACCTTC. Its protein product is CASSEDRGPTNYGYTF.